The 3 T cell receptor beta chains in this list originate from one sample, sequenced in a study of shared clonotypes between healthy human individuals. Generated by immunoSEQ multiplex PCR, the TCRdb table keeps only in-frame clones and is missing some. The sample lists more than 1.2 million clones, 98% occurring once. The material sequenced was naive CD4+ T cells sorted from blood. Subset given: CD45RA+ positively selected. The receptor source for this set is a man in his thirties or forties in good health.

The chain is built from TRBV4-1 and TRBJ2-3; no firm D call. In germline, CDR1 is MGHRA, CDR2 YSYEKL. Trimming removed 4 bases from V and 3 bases from J, with 11 bases in between. This CDR3 is built from 14 residues. The DNA of the CDR3 is TGCGCCAGCAGCCTCCACGGAGCGACAGATACGCAGTATTTT. Protein sequence: CASSLHGATDTQYF.

The V and J genes are TRBV7-9 and TRBJ2-5, with 7 positions matching TRBD1. Losses at the gene ends were 5 bases for V and 1 base for J; bases not matched to a gene: 4. Germline V gene sequence: CDR1 SEHNR, CDR2 FQNEAQ (reference sequence). This CDR3 has 14 amino acids. CDR3 in DNA: TGTGCCAGCAGCCGGGACAGATTCCAAGAGACCCAGTACTTC. It translates to CASSRDRFQETQYF.

The chain combines TRBV6-1 with TRBJ1-2; TRBD1 aligns across 9 bases. With 2 bases clipped from V and 4 bases from J, the junction kept 8 bases outside the gene matches. The germline V gene encodes CDR1 MNHNS and CDR2 SASEGT. This CDR3 has 16 residues. Written as DNA, the CDR3 is TGTGCCAGCAGTGAATACCACAGGGGGCAGGTCTATGGCTACACCTTC. It yields the protein CASSEYHRGQVYGYTF.